The T cell receptor (beta chain) described here comes from a study of shared clonotypes between healthy human individuals. Points on this clone: Its matching antigen is unknown.

Study outcomes and limitations: For naive CD4 cells, 4.5% to 6.5% of clonotypes were shared across a handful of donors. The four-donor shared clonotypes exceeded non-shared clonotypes in generation probability, with non-shared ones scoring lower. Researchers found naive subsets generally carried larger estimated richness than memory subsets. Expectations were that clonotype sharing among donors would be affected by sequencing depth.

Clones were sequenced by immunoSEQ multiplex PCR, and TCRdb holds only the in-frame ones, with some missing. The sample shows about 2.5 million clones, about 90% of them seen only once. Germline assignment: CDR1 LNHDA and CDR2 SQIVND (reference sequence). V dropped 0 bases and J dropped 3 bases, with 9 bases sitting between them. The CDR3 extends over 15 amino acids. The V and J genes are TRBV19 and TRBJ1-5; D gene ambiguous. The TCR comes from a man aged 18 to 30 in good health. Some clones in this sample may be carry-over from other donors' samples. Sequences were obtained from naive CD4+ T cells from PBMCs. Subset defined: CD45RA+ positively selected. CDR3 nucleotides: TGTGCCAGTAGTATAGATCTGGCAGCCAATCAGCCCCAGCATTTT. Its protein product is CASSIDLAANQPQHF.